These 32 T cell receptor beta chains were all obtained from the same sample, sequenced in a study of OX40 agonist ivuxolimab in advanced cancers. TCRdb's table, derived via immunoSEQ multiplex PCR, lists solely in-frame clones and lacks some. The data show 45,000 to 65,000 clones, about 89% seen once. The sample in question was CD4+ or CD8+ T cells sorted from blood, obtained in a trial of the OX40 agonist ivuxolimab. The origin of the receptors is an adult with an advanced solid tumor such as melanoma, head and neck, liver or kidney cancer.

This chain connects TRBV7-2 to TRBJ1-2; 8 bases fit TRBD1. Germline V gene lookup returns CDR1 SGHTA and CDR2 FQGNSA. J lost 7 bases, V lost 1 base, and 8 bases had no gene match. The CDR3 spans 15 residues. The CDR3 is CASSLDSGTGSGYTF. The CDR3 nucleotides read TGTGCCAGCAGCTTAGACTCCGGGACAGGATCTGGCTACACCTTC.

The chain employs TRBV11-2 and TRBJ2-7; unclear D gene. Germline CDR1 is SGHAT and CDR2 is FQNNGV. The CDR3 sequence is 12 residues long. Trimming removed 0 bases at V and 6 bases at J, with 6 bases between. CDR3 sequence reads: CASSLDIGEQYF. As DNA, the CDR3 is TGTGCCAGCAGCTTAGATATTGGCGAGCAGTACTTC.

CDR3 in amino acids: CAWRLPASYEQYF. DNA for the CDR3: TGTGCCTGGAGGCTCCCGGCCTCCTACGAGCAGTACTTC. The rearrangement links TRBV30 to TRBJ2-7; D is ambiguous. V lost 3 bases and J 0 bases, leaving 9 bases between the germline ends. This CDR3 is built from 13 residues. Germline V CDR1 and CDR2: GTSNPN, SVGIG (reference sequence).

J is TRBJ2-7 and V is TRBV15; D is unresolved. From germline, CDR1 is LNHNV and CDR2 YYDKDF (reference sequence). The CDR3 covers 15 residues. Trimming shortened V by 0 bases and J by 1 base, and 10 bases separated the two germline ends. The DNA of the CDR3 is TGTGCCACCAGCAGAGACCTTCCCCGTTCCTACGAGCAGTACTTC. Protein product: CATSRDLPRSYEQYF. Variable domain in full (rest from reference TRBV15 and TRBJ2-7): DAMVIQNPRYQVTQFGKPVTLSCSQTLNHNVMYWYQQKSSQAPKLLFHYYDKDFNNEADTPDNFQSRRPNTSFCFLDIRSPGLGDTAMYLCATSRDLPRSYEQYFGPGTRLTVT.

In DNA form, the CDR3 reads TGTGCCAGCGTAGTAAGTACAGGGAGGGTCGCTAACTATGGCTACACCTTC. It translates to CASVVSTGRVANYGYTF. This chain uses TRBV27 with TRBJ1-2; D might be TRBD1 (6 bases). The germline gives CDR1 MNHEY, CDR2 SMNVEV (reference sequence). The CDR3 length is 17 residues. Trimming stripped 8 bases from V and 0 bases from J, with 22 bases between.

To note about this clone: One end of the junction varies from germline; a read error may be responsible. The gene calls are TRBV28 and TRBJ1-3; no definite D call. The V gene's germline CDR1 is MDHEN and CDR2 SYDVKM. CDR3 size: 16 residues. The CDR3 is CASRLFHSGGGNTIYF. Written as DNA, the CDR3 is TGTGCCAGCAGATTATTTCACAGTGGAGGAGGAAACACCATATATTTT.

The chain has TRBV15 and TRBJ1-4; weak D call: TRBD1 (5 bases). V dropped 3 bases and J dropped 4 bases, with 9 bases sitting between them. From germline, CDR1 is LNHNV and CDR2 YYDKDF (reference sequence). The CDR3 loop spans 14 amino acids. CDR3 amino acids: CATSRWDGNEKLFF. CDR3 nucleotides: TGTGCCACCAGCAGGTGGGACGGTAATGAAAAACTGTTTTTT.

CDR3 in DNA: TGTGCCAGCAGTTTACTCGGGACTAGCGGGGCCTACAATGAGCAGTTCTTC. Its translation is CASSLLGTSGAYNEQFF. The gene calls are TRBV27 and TRBJ2-1, with 13 positions matching TRBD2. The junction had 3 bases not matched to a gene; V was cut back by 2 bases and J by 2 bases. The CDR3 is 17 residues long. From germline, CDR1 is MNHEY and CDR2 SMNVEV (reference sequence).

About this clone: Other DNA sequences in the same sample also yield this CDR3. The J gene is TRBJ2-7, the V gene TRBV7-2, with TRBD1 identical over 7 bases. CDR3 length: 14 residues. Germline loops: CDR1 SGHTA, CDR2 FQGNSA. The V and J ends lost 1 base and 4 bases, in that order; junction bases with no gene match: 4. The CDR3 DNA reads TGTGCCAGCAGCTTAGGACAGGGTGGGTACGAGCAGTACTTC. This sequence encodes CASSLGQGGYEQYF. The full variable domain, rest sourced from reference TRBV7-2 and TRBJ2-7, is GAGVSQSPSNKVTEKGKDVELRCDPISGHTALYWYRQSLGQGLEFLIYFQGNSAPDKSGLPSDRFSAERTGGSVSTLTIQRTQQEDSAVYLCASSLGQGGYEQYFGPGTRLTVT.

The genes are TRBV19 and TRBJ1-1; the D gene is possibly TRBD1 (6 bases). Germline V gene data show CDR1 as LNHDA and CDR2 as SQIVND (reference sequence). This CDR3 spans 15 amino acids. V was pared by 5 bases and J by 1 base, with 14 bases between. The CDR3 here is CASSRQVPGNTEAFF. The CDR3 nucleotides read TGTGCCAGTAGTCGACAGGTTCCTGGGAACACTGAAGCTTTCTTT.

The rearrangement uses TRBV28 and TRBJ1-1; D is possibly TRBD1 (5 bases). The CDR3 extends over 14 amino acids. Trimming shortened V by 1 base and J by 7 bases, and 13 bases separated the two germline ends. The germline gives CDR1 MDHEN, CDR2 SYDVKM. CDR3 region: CASSLYARAVEAFF. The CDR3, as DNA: TGTGCCAGCAGTTTATATGCCAGGGCGGTTGAAGCTTTCTTT.

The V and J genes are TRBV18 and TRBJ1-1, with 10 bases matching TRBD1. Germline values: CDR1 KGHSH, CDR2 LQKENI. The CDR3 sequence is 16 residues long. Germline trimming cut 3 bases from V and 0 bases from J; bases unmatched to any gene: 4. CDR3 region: CASSPYDRGLNTEAFF. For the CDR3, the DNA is TGTGCCAGCTCACCTTACGACAGGGGGCTGAACACTGAAGCTTTCTTT.

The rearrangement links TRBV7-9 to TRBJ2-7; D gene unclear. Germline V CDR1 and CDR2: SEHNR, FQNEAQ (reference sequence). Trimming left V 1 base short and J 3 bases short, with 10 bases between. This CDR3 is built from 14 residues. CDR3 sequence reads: CASSLGSLGYEQYF. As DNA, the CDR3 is TGTGCCAGCAGCTTAGGGTCCCTTGGCTACGAGCAGTACTTC.

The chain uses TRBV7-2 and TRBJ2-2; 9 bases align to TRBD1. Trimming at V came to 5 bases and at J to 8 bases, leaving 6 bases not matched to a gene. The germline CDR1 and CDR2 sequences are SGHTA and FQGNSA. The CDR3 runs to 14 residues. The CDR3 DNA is TGTGCCAGCAGCCGGGACAGGGCTATTGGGGAGCTGTTTTTT. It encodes CASSRDRAIGELFF.

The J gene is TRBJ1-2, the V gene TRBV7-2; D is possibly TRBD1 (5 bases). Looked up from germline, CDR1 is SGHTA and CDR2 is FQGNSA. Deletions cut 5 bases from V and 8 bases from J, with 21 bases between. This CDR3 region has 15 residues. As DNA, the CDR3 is TGTGCCAGCAGCGGACGAAATTTCAGGGCTGGGGGCTACACCTTC. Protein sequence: CASSGRNFRAGGYTF.

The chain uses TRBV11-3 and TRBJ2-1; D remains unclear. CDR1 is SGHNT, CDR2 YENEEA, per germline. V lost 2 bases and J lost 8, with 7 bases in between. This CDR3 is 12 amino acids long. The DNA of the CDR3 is TGTGCCAGCAGCTTAAGTTATCATGAGCAGTTCTTC. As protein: CASSLSYHEQFF.

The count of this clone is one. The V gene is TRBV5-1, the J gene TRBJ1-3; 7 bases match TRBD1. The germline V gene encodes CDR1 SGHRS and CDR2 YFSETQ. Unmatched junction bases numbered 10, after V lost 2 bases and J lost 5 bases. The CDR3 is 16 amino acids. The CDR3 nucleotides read TGCGCCAGCAGCTTAAATAACAGGGGTGGAAGAAACACCATATATTTT. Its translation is CASSLNNRGGRNTIYF.

The CDR3 loop reads CASRSGTGISYEQYF. DNA of the CDR3: TGTGCCAGTAGATCAGGGACAGGCATTTCCTACGAGCAGTACTTC. J is TRBJ2-7 and V is TRBV19; 8 bases match TRBD1. Per germline, CDR1 LNHDA and CDR2 SQIVND (reference sequence). With V trimmed by 6 bases and J by 1 base, 8 bases remained unmatched. There are 15 residues in the CDR3. The variable domain in full, completed from reference TRBV19 and TRBJ2-7, reads DGGITQSPKYLFRKEGQNVTLSCEQNLNHDAMYWYRQDPGQGLRLIYYSQIVNDFQKGDIAEGYSVSREKKESFPLTVTSAQKNPTAFYLCASRSGTGISYEQYFGPGTRLTVT.

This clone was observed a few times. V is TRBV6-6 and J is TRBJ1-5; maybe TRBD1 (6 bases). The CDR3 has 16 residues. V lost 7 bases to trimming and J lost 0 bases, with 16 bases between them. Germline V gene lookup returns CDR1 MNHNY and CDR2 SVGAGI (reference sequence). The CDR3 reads CASTPDRPYSNQPQHF. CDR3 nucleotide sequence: TGTGCCAGCACCCCGGACAGACCTTATAGCAATCAGCCCCAGCATTTT.

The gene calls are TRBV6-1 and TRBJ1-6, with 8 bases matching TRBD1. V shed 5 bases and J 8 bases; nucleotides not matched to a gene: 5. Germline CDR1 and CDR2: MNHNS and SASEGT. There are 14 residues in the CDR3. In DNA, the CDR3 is TGTGCCAGCAGTCCGGCAGGGGGCGATTCACCCCTCCACTTT. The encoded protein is CASSPAGGDSPLHF.

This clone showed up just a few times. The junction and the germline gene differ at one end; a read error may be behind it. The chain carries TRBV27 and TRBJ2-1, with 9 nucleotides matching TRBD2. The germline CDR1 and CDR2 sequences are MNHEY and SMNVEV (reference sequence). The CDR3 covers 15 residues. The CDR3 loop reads CASSSGGGGGTSRVF. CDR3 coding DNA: TGTGCCAGCAGTTCCGGGGGGGGAGGTGGGACTAGCCGGGTCTTC.

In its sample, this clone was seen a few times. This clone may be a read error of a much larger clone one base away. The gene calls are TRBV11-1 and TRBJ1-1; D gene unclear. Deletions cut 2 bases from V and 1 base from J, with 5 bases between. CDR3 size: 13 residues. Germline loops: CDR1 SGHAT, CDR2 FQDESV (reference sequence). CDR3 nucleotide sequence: TGTGCCAGCAGCTTAACGGGGAACACTGAAGCTTTCTTT. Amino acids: CASSLTGNTEAFF.

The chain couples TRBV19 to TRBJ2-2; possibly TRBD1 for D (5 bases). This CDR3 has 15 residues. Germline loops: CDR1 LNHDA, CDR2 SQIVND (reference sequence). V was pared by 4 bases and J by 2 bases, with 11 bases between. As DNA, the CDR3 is TGTGCCAGTAGTAGGGCAGGGTCAAACACCGGGGAGCTGTTTTTT. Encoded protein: CASSRAGSNTGELFF.

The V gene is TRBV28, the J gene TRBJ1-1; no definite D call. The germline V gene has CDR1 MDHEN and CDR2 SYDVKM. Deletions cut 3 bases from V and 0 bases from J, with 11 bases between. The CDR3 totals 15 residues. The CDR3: CASSLPPSMNTEAFF. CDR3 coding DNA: TGTGCCAGCAGTTTGCCTCCTAGTATGAACACTGAAGCTTTCTTT.

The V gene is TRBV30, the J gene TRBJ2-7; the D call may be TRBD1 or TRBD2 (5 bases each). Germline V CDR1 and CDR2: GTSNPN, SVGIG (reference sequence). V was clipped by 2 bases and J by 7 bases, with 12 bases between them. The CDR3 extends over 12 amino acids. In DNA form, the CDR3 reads TGTGCCTGGAGTACTCAGGGAGTAGAGCAGTACTTC. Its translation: CAWSTQGVEQYF.

CDR3 bases: TGCGCCAGCAGTCCACTTGCAGGGACCCAAGAGACCCAGTACTTC. This sequence encodes CASSPLAGTQETQYF. The chain carries TRBV5-1 and TRBJ2-5, with D perhaps being TRBD1 or TRBD2 (5 bases each). V was cut by 5 bases and J by 1 base, with 15 bases left in between. The CDR3 loop spans 15 amino acids. The germline CDR1 and CDR2 sequences are SGHRS and YFSETQ. Supplemented by reference TRBV5-1 and TRBJ2-5, the full variable domain reads KAGVTQTPRYLIKTRGQQVTLSCSPISGHRSVSWYQQTPGQGLQFLFEYFSETQRNKGNFPGRFSGRQFSNSRSEMNVSTLELGDSALYLCASSPLAGTQETQYFGPGTRLLVL.

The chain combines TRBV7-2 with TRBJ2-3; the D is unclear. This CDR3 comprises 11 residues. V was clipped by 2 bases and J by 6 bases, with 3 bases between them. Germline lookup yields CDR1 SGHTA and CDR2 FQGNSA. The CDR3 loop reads CASSLWDTQYF. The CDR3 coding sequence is TGTGCCAGCAGCTTATGGGATACGCAGTATTTT.

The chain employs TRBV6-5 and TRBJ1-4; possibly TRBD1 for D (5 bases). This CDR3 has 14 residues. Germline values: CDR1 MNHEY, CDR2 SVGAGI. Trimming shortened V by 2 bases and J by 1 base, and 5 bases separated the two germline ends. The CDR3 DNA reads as TGTGCCAGCAGTTACGGGGGAACTAATGAAAAACTGTTTTTT. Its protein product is CASSYGGTNEKLFF.

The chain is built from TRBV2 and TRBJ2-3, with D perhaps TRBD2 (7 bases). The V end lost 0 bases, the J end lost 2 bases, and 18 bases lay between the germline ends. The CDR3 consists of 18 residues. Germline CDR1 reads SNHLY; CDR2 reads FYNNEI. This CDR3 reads CASSEADGGAIYTDTQYF. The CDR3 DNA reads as TGTGCCAGCAGTGAAGCGGATGGGGGGGCCATCTACACAGATACGCAGTATTTT. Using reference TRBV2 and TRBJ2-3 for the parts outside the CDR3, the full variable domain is EPEVTQTPSHQVTQMGQEVILRCVPISNHLYFYWYRQILGQKVEFLVSFYNNEISEKSEIFDDQFSVERPDGSNFTLKIRSTKLEDSAMYFCASSEADGGAIYTDTQYFGPGTRLTVL.

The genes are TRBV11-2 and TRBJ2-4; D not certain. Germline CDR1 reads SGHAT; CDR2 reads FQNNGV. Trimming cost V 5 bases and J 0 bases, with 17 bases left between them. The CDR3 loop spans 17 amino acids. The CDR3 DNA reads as TGTGCCAGCAGCCCACCACAAAATAGCCTAGCCAAAAACATTCAGTACTTC. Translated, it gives CASSPPQNSLAKNIQYF.

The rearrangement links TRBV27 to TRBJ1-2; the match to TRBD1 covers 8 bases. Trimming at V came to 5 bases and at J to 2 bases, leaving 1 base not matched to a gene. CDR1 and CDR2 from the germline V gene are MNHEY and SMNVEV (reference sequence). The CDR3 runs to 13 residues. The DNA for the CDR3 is TGTGCCAGCAGTCGACAGGGGAACTATGGCTACACCTTC. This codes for CASSRQGNYGYTF.

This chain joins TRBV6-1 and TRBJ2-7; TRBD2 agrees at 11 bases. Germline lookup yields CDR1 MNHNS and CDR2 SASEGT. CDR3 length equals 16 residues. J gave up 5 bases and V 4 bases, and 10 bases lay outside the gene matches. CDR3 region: CASSGHSGRAVDEQYF. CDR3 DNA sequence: TGTGCCAGCAGTGGCCATAGCGGGAGGGCCGTCGACGAGCAGTACTTC.